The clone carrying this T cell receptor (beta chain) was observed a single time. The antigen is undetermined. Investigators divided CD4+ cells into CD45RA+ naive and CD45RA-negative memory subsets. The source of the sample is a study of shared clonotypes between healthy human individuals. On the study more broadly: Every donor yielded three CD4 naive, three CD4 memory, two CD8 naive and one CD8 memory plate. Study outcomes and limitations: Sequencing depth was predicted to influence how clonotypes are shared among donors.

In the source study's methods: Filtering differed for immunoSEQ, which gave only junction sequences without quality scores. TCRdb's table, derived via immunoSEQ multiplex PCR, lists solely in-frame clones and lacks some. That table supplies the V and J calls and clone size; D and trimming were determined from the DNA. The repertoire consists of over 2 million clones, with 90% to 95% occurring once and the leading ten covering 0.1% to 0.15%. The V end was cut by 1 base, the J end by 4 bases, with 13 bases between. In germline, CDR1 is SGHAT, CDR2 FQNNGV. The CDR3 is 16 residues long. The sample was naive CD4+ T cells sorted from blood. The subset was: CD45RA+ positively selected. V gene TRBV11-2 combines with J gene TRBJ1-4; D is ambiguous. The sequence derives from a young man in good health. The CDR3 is CASSLATLLRNEKLFF. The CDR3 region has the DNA TGTGCCAGCAGCTTAGCCACCCTTCTCCGTAATGAAAAACTGTTTTTT.